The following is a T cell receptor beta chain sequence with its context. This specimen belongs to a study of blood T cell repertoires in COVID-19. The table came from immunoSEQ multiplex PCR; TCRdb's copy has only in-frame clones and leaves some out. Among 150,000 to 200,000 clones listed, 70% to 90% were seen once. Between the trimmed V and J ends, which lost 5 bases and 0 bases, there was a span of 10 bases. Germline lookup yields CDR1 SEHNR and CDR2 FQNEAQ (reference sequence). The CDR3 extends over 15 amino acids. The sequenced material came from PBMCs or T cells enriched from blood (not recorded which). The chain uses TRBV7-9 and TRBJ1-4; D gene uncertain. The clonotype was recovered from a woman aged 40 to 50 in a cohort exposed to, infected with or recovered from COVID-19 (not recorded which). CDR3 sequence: CASSADTATNEKLFF. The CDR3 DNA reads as TGTGCCAGCAGCGCCGACACGGCAACTAATGAAAAACTGTTTTTT.